Here is one TCR beta chain with its context. As yet, its antigen is unknown. The sample originates from a study of T cell responses to AZD1222 COVID-19 vaccine. Study-level background: Pooling of second doses given at about 4 or about 12 weeks was done. Study-level points and caveats: Repertoires were sampled only after the peak T cell response.

The protocol was immunoSEQ multiplex PCR, while the TCRdb copy is restricted to in-frame clones and leaves out a portion. The sample carries about 180,000 clones, about 92% recorded once. Germline values: CDR1 ENHRY, CDR2 SYGVKD. Trimming cost V 6 bases and J 6 bases; bases outside gene matches: 11. There are 14 residues in the CDR3. The sample here was peripheral blood, taken on day 0 of AZD1222 vaccination. The V and J genes are TRBV10-3 and TRBJ2-7, with 7 positions matching TRBD1. The sequence came from an adult in good health. CDR3 amino acids: CAISGDRVRGEQYF. The CDR3 bases are TGTGCCATCAGCGGCGACAGGGTACGGGGCGAGCAGTACTTC.